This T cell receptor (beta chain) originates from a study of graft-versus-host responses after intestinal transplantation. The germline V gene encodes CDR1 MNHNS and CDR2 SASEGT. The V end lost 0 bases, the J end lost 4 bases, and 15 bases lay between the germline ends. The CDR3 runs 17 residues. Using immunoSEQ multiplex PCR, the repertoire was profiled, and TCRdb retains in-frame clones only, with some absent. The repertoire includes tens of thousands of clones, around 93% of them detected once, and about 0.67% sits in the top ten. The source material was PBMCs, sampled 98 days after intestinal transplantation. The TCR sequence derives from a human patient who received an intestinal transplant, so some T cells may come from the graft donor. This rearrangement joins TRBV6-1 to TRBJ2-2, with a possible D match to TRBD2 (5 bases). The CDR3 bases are TGTGCCAGCAGTGAAGCGCTTTGGTCTAGCAGCACCGGGGAGCTGTTTTTT. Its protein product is CASSEALWSSSTGELFF.